Listed below are T cell receptor beta chains from one sample, sequenced in a study of cytomegalovirus exposure and HLA in healthy donors. Libraries were prepared by immunoSEQ multiplex PCR; TCRdb keeps only in-frame clonotypes and omits some of them. Of some 250,000 clones in the sample, almost 90% are singletons; the top ten hold more than 0.35%. Sequencing was carried out using PBMCs. The receptor source for this set is a woman aged 18-30 years in good health and CMV-seronegative. Each CDR3 is given with its conserved first and last residue.

v_call cdr3_aa
TRBV27 CASSFENSPLHF
TRBV21-1 CASSHRNEKLFF
TRBV5-1 CASSLDFGTPSWANVLTF
TRBV18 CASSPQRGGTDTQYF
TRBV28 CASSLQGGNSNQPQHF
TRBV4-1 CASRPLGGKTEAFF
TRBV7-9 CASSPVTGTDTQYF
TRBV5-5 CASSFRGSGANVLTF
TRBV28 CASIRTPMQETQYF
TRBV7-9 CASSLDGGGKNEQFF
TRBV9 CASSVAGTGGRNEQYF
TRBV5-1 CASSLAGDSHNEQFF
TRBV5-1 CASSLEGYHNQPQHF
TRBV6-5 CASSPKTGELFF
TRBV6-4 CASLSGQLDTTDTQYF
TRBV11-2 CASSPPYRNEKLFF
TRBV7-9 CASSLAGQRSFGYTF
TRBV27 CASGKSGRWTEAFF
TRBV6-5 CASRYTSDRLEAFF
TRBV6-5 CASSRQGVTEAFF
TRBV28 CASTISSSGANVLTF
TRBV5-6 CASSLFGPLIF
TRBV7-2 CASSLGPGQTSSGYTF
TRBV10-3 CAISARTVGTSGGTDTQYF
TRBV27 CASSLWRGGGVEQFF
TRBV6-1 CASSEATGGQETQYF
TRBV5-6 CASSSTGWNQPQHF
TRBV4-1 CASSADNINSYEQYF
TRBV4-3 CASSQVITGMNTEAFF
TRBV29-1 CSVEDPGAWYYNEQFF
TRBV6-5 CASSPGPLENQPQHF
TRBV5-1 CASSLRPRDEQYF
TRBV28 CASPSSSTGELFF
TRBV4-1 CASSPTRLTGGAYEQYF
TRBV27 CASSLSPPLLGQGGGGQETQYF
TRBV6-4 CASSDSSRYYYNEQFF
TRBV4-3 CASSQDGAGGGYGYTF
TRBV19 CASKAAGEKLFF
TRBV7-9 CASSARWRADREEETQYF
TRBV6-6 CASSYSRGTTGELFF
TRBV7-8 CASSLGRGFSNQPQHF
TRBV2 CASSAITGVNQPQHF
TRBV19 CASSLPSGIVQPQHF
TRBV18 CASSPSSKGTEAFF
TRBV6-1 CASSHPGANEQFF
TRBV28 CASSLWTDNQPQHF
TRBV6-5 CASSPGEGGSPLHF
TRBV4-2 CASSQDASGGTEAFF
TRBV28 CASSLAWRGRRKSPYEQYF
TRBV7-9 CASSLSGSGDYEQYF
TRBV27 CASSLGAGGNTGELFF